This paragraph covers one T cell receptor beta chain sequence. Method: immunoSEQ multiplex PCR; TCRdb's copy keeps in-frame clones and lacks some. The sample records 100,000 to 150,000 clones, approximately 92% being singletons. The data originate from a study of cytomegalovirus exposure and HLA in healthy donors. The CDR3 extends over 15 amino acids. The germline gives CDR1 SGDLS, CDR2 YYNGEE. V lost 2 bases, J lost 0 bases, and 9 bases lay in between. V gene TRBV9 combines with J gene TRBJ1-3, with D hard to call. Sequenced sample: PBMCs. This sequence was found in a woman aged 18-30 years in good health and CMV-seronegative. The chain's CDR3 is CASSVGSISGNTIYF. The CDR3 DNA reads TGTGCCAGCAGCGTCGGTTCGATCTCTGGAAACACCATATATTTT.